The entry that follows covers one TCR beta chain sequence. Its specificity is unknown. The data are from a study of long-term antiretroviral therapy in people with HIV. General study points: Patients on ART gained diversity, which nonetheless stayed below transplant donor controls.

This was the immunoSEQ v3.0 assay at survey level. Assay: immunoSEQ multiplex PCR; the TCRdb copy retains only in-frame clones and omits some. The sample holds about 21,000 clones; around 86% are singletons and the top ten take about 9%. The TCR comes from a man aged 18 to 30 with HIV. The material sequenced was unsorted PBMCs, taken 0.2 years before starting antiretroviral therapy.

CDR3 loop: CASSLTPHLAGGPSAGELFF. The CDR3 nucleotides are TGTGCCAGCAGCTTAACCCCCCATCTAGCGGGGGGGCCTTCCGCCGGGGAGCTGTTTTTT. The gene calls are TRBV7-3 and TRBJ2-2, with TRBD2 matching 12 bases. The CDR3 is 20 amino acids. The J segment lost 6 bases and the V segment lost 0 bases, leaving 14 bases of the junction unmatched. CDR1 and CDR2 from the germline V gene are SGHTA and FQGTGA.